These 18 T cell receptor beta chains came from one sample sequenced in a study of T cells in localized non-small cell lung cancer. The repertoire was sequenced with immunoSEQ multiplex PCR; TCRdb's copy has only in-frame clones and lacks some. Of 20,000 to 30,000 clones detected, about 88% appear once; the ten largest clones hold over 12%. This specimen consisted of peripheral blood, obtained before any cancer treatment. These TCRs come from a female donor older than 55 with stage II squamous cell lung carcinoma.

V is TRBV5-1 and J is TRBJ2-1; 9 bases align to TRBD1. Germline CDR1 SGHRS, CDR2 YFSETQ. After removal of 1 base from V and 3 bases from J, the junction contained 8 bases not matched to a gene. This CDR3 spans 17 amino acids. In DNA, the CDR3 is TGCGCCAGCAGCTTGCTGGGACAGGGTAGCCTCTACAATGAGCAGTTCTTC. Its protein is CASSLLGQGSLYNEQFF.

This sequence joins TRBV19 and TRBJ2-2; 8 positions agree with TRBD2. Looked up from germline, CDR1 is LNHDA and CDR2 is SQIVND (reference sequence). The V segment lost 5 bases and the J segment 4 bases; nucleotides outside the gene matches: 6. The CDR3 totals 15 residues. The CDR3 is CASSQGGRITGELFF. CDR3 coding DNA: TGTGCCAGTAGTCAGGGCGGGAGGATCACCGGGGAGCTGTTTTTT. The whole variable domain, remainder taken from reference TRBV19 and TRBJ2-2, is DGGITQSPKYLFRKEGQNVTLSCEQNLNHDAMYWYRQDPGQGLRLIYYSQIVNDFQKGDIAEGYSVSREKKESFPLTVTSAQKNPTAFYLCASSQGGRITGELFFGEGSRLTVL.

CDR3 nucleotides: TGCGCCAGCAGCCAAGATGGGCTAGCGGGGGGGGCGAACACCGGGGAGCTGTTTTTT. It encodes CASSQDGLAGGANTGELFF. This chain joins TRBV4-3 and TRBJ2-2; TRBD2 aligns across 12 bases. V was pared by 0 bases and J by 0 bases, with 5 bases of the junction left unmatched. In germline, CDR1 is LGHNA, CDR2 YSLEER. This CDR3 contains 19 residues.

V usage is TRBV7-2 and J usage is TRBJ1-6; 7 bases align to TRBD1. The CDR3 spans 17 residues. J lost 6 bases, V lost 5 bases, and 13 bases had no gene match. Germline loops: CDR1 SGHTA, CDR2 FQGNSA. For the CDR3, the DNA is TGTGCCAGCAGCCCTGTTAATCGAGACAGGGTTAATTCACCCCTCCACTTT. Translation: CASSPVNRDRVNSPLHF.

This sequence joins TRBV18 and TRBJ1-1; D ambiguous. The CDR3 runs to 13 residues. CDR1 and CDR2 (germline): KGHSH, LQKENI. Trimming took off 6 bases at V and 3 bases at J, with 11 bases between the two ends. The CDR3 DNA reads TGTGCCAGCTCGCTACTGGAGTACACTGAAGCTTTCTTT. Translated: CASSLLEYTEAFF.

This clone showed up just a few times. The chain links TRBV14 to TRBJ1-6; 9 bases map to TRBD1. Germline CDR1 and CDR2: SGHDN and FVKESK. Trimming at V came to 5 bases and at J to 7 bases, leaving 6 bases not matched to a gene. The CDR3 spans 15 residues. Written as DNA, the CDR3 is TGTGCCAGCAGCGAACAGGGGGCGCGGAATTCACCCCTCCACTTT. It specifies CASSEQGARNSPLHF.

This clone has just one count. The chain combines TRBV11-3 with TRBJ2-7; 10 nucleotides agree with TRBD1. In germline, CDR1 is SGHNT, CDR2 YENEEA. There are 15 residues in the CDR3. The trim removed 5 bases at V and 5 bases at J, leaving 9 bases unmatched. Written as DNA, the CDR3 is TGTGCCAGCAGCCAAGCCGGGACAGGGGTGCACGAGCAGTACTTC. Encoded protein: CASSQAGTGVHEQYF.

The CDR3 DNA is TGTGCCAGCAGCACGACTAGCGGGTACACCGGGGAGCTGTTTTTT. This codes for CASSTTSGYTGELFF. V gene TRBV7-2 combines with J gene TRBJ2-2; the match to TRBD2 covers 10 bases. The V and J ends lost 5 bases and 3 bases, in that order; junction bases with no gene match: 3. The germline CDR1 and CDR2 sequences are SGHTA and FQGNSA. CDR3 length: 15 amino acids. Full variable domain (remainder filled in from reference TRBV7-2 and TRBJ2-2): GAGVSQSPSNKVTEKGKDVELRCDPISGHTALYWYRQSLGQGLEFLIYFQGNSAPDKSGLPSDRFSAERTGGSVSTLTIQRTQQEDSAVYLCASSTTSGYTGELFFGEGSRLTVL.

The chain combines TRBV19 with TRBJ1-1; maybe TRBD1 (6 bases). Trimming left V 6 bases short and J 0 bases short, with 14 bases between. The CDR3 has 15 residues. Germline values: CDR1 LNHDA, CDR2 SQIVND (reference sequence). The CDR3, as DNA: TGTGCCAGTAGCCCGCAGGGGCCTCTGAACACTGAAGCTTTCTTT. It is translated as CASSPQGPLNTEAFF.

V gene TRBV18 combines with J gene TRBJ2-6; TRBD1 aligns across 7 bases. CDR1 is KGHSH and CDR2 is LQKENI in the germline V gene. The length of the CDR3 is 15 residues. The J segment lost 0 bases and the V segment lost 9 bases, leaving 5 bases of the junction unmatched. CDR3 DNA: TGTGCCAGTCAGGGGGACAGCTCTGGGGCCAACGTCCTGACTTTC. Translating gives CASQGDSSGANVLTF.

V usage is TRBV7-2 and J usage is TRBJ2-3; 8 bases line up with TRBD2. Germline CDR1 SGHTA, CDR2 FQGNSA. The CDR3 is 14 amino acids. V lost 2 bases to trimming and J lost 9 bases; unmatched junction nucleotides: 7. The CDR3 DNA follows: TGTGCCAGCAGCTTAAGGCGAGCGGGAGACACGCAGTATTTT. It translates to CASSLRRAGDTQYF.

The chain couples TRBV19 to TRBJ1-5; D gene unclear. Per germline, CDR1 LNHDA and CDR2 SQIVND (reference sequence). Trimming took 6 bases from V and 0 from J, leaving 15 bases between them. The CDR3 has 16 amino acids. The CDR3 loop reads CASSGRGTYSNQPQHF. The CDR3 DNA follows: TGTGCCAGTAGCGGACGCGGCACTTATAGCAATCAGCCCCAGCATTTT.

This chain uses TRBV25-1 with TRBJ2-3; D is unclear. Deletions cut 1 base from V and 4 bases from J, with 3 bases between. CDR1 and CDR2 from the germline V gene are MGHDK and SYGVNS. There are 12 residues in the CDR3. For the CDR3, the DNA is TGTGCCAGCAGTGAATTGGCAGATACGCAGTATTTT. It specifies CASSELADTQYF.

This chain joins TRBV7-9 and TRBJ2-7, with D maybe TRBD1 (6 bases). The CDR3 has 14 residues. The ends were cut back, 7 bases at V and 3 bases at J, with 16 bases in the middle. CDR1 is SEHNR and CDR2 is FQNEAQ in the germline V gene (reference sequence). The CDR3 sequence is CASTTDRTIYEQYF. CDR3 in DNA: TGTGCCAGCACCACCGACAGGACAATCTACGAGCAGTACTTC.

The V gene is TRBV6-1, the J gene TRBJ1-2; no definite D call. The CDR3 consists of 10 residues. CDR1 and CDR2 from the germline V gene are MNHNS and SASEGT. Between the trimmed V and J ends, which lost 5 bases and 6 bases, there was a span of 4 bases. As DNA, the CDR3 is TGTGCCAGCAGTACAGATGGCTACACCTTC. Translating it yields CASSTDGYTF.

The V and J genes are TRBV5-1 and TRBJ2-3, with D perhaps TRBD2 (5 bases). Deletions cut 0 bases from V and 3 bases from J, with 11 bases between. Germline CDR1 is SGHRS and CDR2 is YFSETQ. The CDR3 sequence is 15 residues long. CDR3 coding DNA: TGCGCCAGCAGCTTGGTCCCCGGGGTTACAGATACGCAGTATTTT. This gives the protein CASSLVPGVTDTQYF.

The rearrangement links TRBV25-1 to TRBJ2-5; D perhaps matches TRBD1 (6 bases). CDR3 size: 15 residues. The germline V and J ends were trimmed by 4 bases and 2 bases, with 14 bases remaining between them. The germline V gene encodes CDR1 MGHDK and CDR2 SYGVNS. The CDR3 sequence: CASSVGQGWQETQYF. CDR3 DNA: TGTGCCAGCAGTGTAGGGCAGGGGTGGCAAGAGACCCAGTACTTC.

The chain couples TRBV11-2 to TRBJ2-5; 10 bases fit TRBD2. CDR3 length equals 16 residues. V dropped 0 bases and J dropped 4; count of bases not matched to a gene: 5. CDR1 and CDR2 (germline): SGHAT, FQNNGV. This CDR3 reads CASSLDRLAGVETQYF. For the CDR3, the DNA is TGTGCCAGCAGCTTAGATCGGCTAGCGGGAGTAGAGACCCAGTACTTC. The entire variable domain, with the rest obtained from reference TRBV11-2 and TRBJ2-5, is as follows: EAGVAQSPRYKIIEKRQSVAFWCNPISGHATLYWYQQILGQGPKLLIQFQNNGVVDDSQLPKDRFSAERLKGVDSTLKIQPAKLEDSAVYLCASSLDRLAGVETQYFGPGTRLLVL.